The rows below give T cell receptor beta chains drawn from one sample of a study of blood T cells in healthy people across ages. TCRdb ran MiXCR on the 5' RACE reads and lists one entry per CDR3 protein. Here the sample spans over 1,300,000 distinct CDR3 sequences, approximately 63% being singletons. The sequenced sample was blood. The source of these receptors is a man between 18 and 29 years old in good health. Each CDR3 is given with its conserved first and last residue. A D gene is named only where the DNA matches it firmly. Clone size, where shown, is once, few, many, or a class for clones that have expanded.

v_gene: TRBV20-1
abundance: NA
d_gene: NA
j_gene: TRBJ2-7
CDR3aa: CSARDPRDEQYF
CDR3nt: TGCAGTGCTAGAGATCCCCGAGACGAGCAGTACTTC

v_gene: TRBV11-2
abundance: few
d_gene: NA
j_gene: TRBJ2-3
CDR3aa: CASSLEGGDSTDTQYF
CDR3nt: TGTGCCAGCAGCTTGGAAGGGGGGGATAGTACAGATACGCAGTATTTT

v_gene: TRBV29-1
abundance: NA
d_gene: NA
j_gene: TRBJ2-7
CDR3aa: CSGQGGESYEQYF
CDR3nt: TGCAGCGGACAGGGCGGGGAATCCTACGAGCAGTACTTC

v_gene: TRBV29-1
abundance: few
d_gene: NA
j_gene: TRBJ2-1
CDR3aa: CSSLQGLEQFF
CDR3nt: TGCAGCTCTCTCCAGGGGCTTGAGCAGTTCTTC

v_gene: TRBV27
abundance: NA
d_gene: NA
j_gene: TRBJ2-7
CDR3aa: CASSWGTEPYEQYF
CDR3nt: TGTGCCAGCAGTTGGGGGACGGAACCCTACGAGCAGTACTTC

v_gene: TRBV24-1
abundance: NA
d_gene: TRBD2
j_gene: TRBJ2-4
CDR3aa: CATSSGVGIQYF
CDR3nt: TGTGCCACCAGTAGCGGGGTCGGCATTCAGTACTTC

v_gene: TRBV6-5
abundance: NA
d_gene: NA
j_gene: TRBJ2-3
CDR3aa: CASREGGAVFSDTQYF
CDR3nt: TGTGCCAGCAGGGAGGGGGGGGCCGTTTTCTCAGATACGCAGTATTTT

v_gene: TRBV19
abundance: once
d_gene: TRBD2
j_gene: TRBJ2-1
CDR3aa: CASSGAGAYNEQFF
CDR3nt: TGTGCCAGTAGCGGTGCGGGGGCCTACAATGAGCAGTTCTTC

v_gene: TRBV4-3
abundance: few
d_gene: NA
j_gene: TRBJ1-2
CDR3aa: CASSQEALARYTYGYTF
CDR3nt: TGCGCCAGCAGCCAAGAAGCCCTGGCGAGGTATACCTATGGCTACACCTTC

v_gene: TRBV20-1
abundance: NA
d_gene: TRBD2
j_gene: TRBJ2-1
CDR3aa: CSASRLAGRYNEQFF
CDR3nt: TGCAGTGCTAGCCGACTAGCGGGTAGATACAATGAGCAGTTCTTC

v_gene: TRBV2
abundance: NA
d_gene: NA
j_gene: TRBJ1-2
CDR3aa: CASSEEATNYGYTF
CDR3nt: TGTGCCAGCAGTGAAGAGGCGACTAACTATGGCTACACCTTC

v_gene: TRBV25-1
abundance: NA
d_gene: NA
j_gene: TRBJ2-1
CDR3aa: CASSDYTTKHYEQFF
CDR3nt: TGTGCCAGCTCAGACTACACGACTAAGCACTACGAGCAGTTCTTC

v_gene: TRBV29-1
abundance: NA
d_gene: TRBD2
j_gene: TRBJ2-1
CDR3aa: CSVEWRGNDNEQFF
CDR3nt: TGCAGCGTTGAGTGGCGGGGGAACGACAATGAGCAGTTCTTC

v_gene: TRBV7-8
abundance: few
d_gene: NA
j_gene: TRBJ2-7
CDR3aa: CASSLFSAASASYEQYF
CDR3nt: TGTGCCAGCAGCTTATTTAGCGCAGCTAGCGCCTCCTACGAGCAGTACTTC

v_gene: TRBV7-9
abundance: NA
d_gene: NA
j_gene: TRBJ1-1
CDR3aa: CASNSGDGMNTEAFF
CDR3nt: TGTGCCAGCAACTCCGGGGATGGCATGAACACTGAAGCTTTCTTT